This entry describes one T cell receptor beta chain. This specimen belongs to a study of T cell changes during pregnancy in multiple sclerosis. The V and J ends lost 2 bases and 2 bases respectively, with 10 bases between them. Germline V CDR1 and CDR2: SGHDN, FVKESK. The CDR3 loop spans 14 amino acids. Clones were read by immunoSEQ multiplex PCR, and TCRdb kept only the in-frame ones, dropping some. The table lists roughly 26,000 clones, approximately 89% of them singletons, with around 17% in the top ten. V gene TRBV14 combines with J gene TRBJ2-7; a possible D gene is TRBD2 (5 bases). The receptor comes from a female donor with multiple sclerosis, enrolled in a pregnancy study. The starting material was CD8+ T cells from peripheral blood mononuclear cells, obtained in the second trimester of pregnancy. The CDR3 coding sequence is TGTGCCAGCAGCCAACAGGAGACTACCTACGAGCAGTACTTC. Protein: CASSQQETTYEQYF.